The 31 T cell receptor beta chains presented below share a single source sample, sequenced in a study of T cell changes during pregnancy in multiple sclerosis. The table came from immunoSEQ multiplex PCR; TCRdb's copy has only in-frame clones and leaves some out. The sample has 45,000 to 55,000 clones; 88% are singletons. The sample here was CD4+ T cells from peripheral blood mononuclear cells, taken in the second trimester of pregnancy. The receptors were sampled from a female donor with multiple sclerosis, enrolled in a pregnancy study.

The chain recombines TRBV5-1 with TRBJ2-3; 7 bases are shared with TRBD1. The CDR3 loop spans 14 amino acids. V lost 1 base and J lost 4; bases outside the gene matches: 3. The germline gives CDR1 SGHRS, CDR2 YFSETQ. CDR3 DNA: TGCGCCAGCAGCTTGTCAGGGGGATCAGATACGCAGTATTTT. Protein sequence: CASSLSGGSDTQYF. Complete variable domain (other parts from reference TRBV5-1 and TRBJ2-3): KAGVTQTPRYLIKTRGQQVTLSCSPISGHRSVSWYQQTPGQGLQFLFEYFSETQRNKGNFPGRFSGRQFSNSRSEMNVSTLELGDSALYLCASSLSGGSDTQYFGPGTRLTVL.

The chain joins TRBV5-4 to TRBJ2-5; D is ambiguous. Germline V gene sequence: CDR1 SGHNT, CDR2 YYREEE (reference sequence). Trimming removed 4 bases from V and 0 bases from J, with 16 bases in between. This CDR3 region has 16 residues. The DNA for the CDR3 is TGTGCCAGCAGCCCAGACACTTTGGGCTACCAAGAGACCCAGTACTTC. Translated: CASSPDTLGYQETQYF.

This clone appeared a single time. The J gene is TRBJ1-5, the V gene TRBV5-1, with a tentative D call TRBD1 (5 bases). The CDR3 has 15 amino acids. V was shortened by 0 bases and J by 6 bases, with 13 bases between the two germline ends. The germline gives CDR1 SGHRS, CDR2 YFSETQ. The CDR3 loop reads CASSLGEGSGQPQHF. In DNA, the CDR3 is TGCGCCAGCAGCTTGGGGGAGGGGTCGGGTCAGCCCCAGCATTTT.

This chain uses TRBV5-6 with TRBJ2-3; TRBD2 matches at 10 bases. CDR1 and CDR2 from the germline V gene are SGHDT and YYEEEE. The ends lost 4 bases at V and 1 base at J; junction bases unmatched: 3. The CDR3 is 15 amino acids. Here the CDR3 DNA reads TGTGCCAGCAGCCACGGACTAGCGGGCACAGATACGCAGTATTTT. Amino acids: CASSHGLAGTDTQYF.

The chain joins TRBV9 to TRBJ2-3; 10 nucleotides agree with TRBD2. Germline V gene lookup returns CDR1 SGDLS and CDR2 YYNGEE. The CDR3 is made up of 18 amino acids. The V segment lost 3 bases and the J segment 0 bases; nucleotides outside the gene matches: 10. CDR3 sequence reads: CASSALGGLAYSTDTQYF. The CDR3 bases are TGTGCCAGCAGCGCGCTAGGGGGACTAGCGTATAGCACAGATACGCAGTATTTT.

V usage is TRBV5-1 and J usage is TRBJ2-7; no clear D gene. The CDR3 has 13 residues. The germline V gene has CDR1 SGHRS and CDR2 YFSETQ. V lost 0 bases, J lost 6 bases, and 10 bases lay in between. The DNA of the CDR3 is TGCGCCAGCAGCTTGGAATTCCGGAGCGAGCAGTACTTC. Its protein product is CASSLEFRSEQYF.

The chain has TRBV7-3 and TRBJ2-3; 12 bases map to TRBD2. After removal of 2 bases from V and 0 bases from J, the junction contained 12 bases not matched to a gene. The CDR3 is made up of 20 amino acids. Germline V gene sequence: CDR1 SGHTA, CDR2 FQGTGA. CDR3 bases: TGTGCCAGCAGCTTAGAACTAGCGGGAGGTCTGATAACTAGCACAGATACGCAGTATTTT. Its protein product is CASSLELAGGLITSTDTQYF.

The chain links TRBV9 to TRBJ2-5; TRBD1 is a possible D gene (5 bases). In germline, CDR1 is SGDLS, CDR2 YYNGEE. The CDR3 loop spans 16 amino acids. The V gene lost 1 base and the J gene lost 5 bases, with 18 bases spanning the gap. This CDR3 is CASSVLGATVSETQYF. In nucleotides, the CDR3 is TGTGCCAGCAGCGTACTAGGGGCGACTGTATCCGAGACCCAGTACTTC. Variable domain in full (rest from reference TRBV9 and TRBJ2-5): DSGVTQTPKHLITATGQRVTLRCSPRSGDLSVYWYQQSLDQGLQFLIQYYNGEERAKGNILERFSAQQFPDLHSELNLSSLELGDSALYFCASSVLGATVSETQYFGPGTRLLVL.

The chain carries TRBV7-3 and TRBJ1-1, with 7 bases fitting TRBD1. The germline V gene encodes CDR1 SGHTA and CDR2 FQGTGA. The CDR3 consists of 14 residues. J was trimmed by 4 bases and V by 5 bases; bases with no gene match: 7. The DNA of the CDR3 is TGTGCCAGCAGCCCTGGACAGGCCCCCACTGAAGCTTTCTTT. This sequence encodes CASSPGQAPTEAFF.

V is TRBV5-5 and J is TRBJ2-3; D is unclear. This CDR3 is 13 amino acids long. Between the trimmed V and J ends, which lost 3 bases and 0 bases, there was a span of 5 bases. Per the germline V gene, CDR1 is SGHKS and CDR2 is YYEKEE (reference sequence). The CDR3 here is CASSSLSTDTQYF. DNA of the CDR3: TGTGCCAGCAGCTCCCTTAGCACAGATACGCAGTATTTT.

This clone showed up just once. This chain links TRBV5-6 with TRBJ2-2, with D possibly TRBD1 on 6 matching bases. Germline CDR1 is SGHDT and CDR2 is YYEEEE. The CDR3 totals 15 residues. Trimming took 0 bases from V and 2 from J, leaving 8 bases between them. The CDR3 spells CASSLGTVNTGELFF. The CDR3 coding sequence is TGTGCCAGCAGCTTGGGGACAGTTAACACCGGGGAGCTGTTTTTT.

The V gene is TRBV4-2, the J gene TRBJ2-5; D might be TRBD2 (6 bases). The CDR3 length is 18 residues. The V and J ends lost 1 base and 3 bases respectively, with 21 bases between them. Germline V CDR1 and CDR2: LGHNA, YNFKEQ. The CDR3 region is CASSQGVVRGVLKETQYF. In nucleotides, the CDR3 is TGTGCCAGCAGCCAAGGGGTAGTGCGGGGAGTATTGAAAGAGACCCAGTACTTC.

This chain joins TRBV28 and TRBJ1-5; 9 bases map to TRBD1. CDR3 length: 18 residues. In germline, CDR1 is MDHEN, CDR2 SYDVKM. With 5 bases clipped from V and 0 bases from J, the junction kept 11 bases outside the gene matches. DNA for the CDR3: TGTGCCAGCAGTACGATACGACAGGGGGGTTATAGCAATCAGCCCCAGCATTTT. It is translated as CASSTIRQGGYSNQPQHF.

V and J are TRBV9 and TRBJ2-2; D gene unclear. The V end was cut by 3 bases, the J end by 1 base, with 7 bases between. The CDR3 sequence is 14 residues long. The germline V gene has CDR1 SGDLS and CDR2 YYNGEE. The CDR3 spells CASSAYGNTGELFF. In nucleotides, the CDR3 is TGTGCCAGCAGCGCTTACGGGAACACCGGGGAGCTGTTTTTT.

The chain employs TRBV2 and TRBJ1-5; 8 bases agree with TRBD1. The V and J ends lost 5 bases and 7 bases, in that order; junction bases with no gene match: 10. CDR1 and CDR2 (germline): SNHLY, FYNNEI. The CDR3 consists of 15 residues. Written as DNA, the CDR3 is TGTGCCAGCAGTTCCCAGGGGGCAGGGGGACAGCCCCAGCATTTT. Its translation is CASSSQGAGGQPQHF.

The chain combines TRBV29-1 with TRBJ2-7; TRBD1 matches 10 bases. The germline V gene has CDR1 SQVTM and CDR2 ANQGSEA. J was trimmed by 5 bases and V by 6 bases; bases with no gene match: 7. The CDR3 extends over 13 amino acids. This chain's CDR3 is CSVVRDRGHEQYF. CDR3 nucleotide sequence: TGCAGCGTCGTCCGGGACAGGGGCCACGAGCAGTACTTC.

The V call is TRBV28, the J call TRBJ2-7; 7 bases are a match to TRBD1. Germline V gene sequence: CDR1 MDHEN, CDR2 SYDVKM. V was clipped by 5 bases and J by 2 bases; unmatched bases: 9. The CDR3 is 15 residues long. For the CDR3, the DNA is TGTGCCAGCAGTACCGGGACAGACGTACCCTACGAGCAGTACTTC. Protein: CASSTGTDVPYEQYF.

In DNA form, the CDR3 reads TGTGCCAGCAGGTGGACGACAGGGGAAAAACTGTTTTTT. Its protein is CASRWTTGEKLFF. The rearrangement uses TRBV27 and TRBJ1-4; 7 bases agree with TRBD1. Per the germline V gene, CDR1 is MNHEY and CDR2 is SMNVEV (reference sequence). The CDR3 contains 13 residues. V shed 6 bases, J shed 8 bases, and the junction held 6 bases outside the gene matches.

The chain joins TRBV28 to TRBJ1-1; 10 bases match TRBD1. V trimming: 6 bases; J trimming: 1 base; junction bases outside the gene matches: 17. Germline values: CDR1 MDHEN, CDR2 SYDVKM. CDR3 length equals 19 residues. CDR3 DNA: TGTGCCAGCAGCCTCCTCGGTGCCGGGACAGGGGCCCCGAACACTGAAGCTTTCTTT. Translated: CASSLLGAGTGAPNTEAFF.

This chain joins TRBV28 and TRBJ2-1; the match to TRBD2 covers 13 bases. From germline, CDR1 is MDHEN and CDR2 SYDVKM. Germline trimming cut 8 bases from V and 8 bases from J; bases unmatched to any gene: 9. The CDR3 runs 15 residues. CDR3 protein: CASRTSGSHWDEQFF. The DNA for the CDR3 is TGTGCCAGCCGGACTAGCGGGAGTCATTGGGATGAGCAGTTCTTC.

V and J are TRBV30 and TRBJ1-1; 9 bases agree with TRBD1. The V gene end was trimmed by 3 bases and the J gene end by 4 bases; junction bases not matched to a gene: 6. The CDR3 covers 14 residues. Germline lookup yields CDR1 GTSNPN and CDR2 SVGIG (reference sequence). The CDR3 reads CAWSRDREGTEAFF. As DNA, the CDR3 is TGTGCCTGGAGCCGGGACAGGGAGGGCACTGAAGCTTTCTTT. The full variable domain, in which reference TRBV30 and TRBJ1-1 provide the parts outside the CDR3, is SQTIHQWPATLVQPVGSPLSLECTVEGTSNPNLYWYRQAAGRGLQLLFYSVGIGQISSEVPQNLSASRPQDRQFILSSKKLLLSDSGFYLCAWSRDREGTEAFFGQGTRLTVV.

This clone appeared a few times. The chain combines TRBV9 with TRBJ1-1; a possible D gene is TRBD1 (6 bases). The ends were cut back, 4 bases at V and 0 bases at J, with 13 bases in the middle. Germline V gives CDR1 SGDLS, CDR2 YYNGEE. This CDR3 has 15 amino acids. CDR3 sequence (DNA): TGTGCCAGCAGCTTAAACAGGGATGTGAACACTGAAGCTTTCTTT. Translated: CASSLNRDVNTEAFF. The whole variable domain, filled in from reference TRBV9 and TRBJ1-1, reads DSGVTQTPKHLITATGQRVTLRCSPRSGDLSVYWYQQSLDQGLQFLIQYYNGEERAKGNILERFSAQQFPDLHSELNLSSLELGDSALYFCASSLNRDVNTEAFFGQGTRLTVV.

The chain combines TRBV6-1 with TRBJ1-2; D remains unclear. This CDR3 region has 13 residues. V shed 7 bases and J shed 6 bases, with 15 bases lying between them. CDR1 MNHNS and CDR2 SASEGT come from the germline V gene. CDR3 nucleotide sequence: TGTGCCAGCACGTGGGAGCAGATCGATGGCTACACCTTC. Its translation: CASTWEQIDGYTF.

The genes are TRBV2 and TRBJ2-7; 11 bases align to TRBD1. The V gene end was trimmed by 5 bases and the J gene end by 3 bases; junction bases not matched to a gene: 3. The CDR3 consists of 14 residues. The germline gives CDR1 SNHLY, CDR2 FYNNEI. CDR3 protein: CASSTGQGGYEQYF. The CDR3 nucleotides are TGTGCCAGCAGTACGGGACAGGGGGGCTACGAGCAGTACTTC.

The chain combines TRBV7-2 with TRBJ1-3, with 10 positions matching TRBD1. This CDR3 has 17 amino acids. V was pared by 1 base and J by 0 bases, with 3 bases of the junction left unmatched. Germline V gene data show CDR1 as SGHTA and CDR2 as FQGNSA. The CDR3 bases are TGTGCCAGCAGCTTAGGGGGACAGGGGATCTCTGGAAACACCATATATTTT. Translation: CASSLGGQGISGNTIYF.

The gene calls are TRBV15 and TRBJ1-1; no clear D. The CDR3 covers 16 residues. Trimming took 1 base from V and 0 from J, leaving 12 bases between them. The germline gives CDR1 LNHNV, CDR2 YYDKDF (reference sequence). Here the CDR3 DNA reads TGTGCCACCAGCAGAGGGGCAGGCCGATTGAACACTGAAGCTTTCTTT. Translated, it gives CATSRGAGRLNTEAFF.

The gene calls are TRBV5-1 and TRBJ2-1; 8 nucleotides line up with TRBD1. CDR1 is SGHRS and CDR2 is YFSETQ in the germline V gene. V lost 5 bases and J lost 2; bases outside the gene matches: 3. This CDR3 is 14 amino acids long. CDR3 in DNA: TGCGCCAGCAGGACAGGGGAGACCTACAATGAGCAGTTCTTC. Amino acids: CASRTGETYNEQFF.

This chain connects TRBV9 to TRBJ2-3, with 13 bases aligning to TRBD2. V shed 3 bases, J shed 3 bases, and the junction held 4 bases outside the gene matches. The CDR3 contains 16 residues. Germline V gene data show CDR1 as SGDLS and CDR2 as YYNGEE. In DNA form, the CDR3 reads TGTGCCAGCAGCGGGACTAGCGGGAGTGTAACAGATACGCAGTATTTT. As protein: CASSGTSGSVTDTQYF.

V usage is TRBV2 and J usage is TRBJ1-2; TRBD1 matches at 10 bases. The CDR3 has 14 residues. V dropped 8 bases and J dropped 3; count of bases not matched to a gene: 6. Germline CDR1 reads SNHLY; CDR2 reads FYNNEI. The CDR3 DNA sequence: TGTGCCAGCCCGGGACAGGGGAGGGACTATGGCTACACCTTC. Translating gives CASPGQGRDYGYTF.

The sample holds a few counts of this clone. The CDR3 region has the DNA TGTGCCAGCAGTGAAGGGGAAACTAGCGGGGGCCAAGAGACCCAGTACTTC. As protein: CASSEGETSGGQETQYF. The chain has TRBV6-1 and TRBJ2-5; 11 bases are shared with TRBD2. CDR3 length: 17 amino acids. In germline, CDR1 is MNHNS, CDR2 SASEGT. The V gene end was trimmed by 1 base and the J gene end by 1 base; junction bases not matched to a gene: 5.

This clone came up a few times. CDR3 amino acids: CAILAGGYEQYF. The DNA for the CDR3 is TGTGCTATTCTAGCGGGGGGCTACGAGCAGTACTTC. The chain links TRBV7-7 to TRBJ2-7; 11 bases line up with TRBD2. The CDR3 extends over 12 amino acids. Germline lookup yields CDR1 SSHAT and CDR2 FNYEAQ (reference sequence).